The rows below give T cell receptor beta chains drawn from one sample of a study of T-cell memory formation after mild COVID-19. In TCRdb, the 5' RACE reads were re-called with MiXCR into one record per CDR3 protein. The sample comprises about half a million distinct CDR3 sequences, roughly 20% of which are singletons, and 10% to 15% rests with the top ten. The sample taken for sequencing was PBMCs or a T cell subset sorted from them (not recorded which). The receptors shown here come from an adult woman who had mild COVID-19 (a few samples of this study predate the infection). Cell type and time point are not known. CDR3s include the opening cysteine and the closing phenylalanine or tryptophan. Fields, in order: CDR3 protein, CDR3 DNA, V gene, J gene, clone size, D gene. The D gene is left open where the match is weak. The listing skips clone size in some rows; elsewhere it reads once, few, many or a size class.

CASSYQDTEAFF,TGTGCCAGCAGTTACCAGGACACTGAAGCTTTCTTT,TRBV6-6,TRBJ1-1,few,-
CASGQKGRELFF,TGTGCCAGCGGTCAAAAAGGCAGGGAGCTGTTTTTT,TRBV9,TRBJ2-2,-,-
CASSLAAGEAEQFF,TGTGCCAGCAGCTTGGCCGCGGGAGAGGCGGAGCAGTTCTTC,TRBV5-4,TRBJ2-1,-,TRBD2
CATSDLADQETQYF,TGTGCCACCAGTGATCTAGCGGACCAAGAGACCCAGTACTTC,TRBV24-1,TRBJ2-5,-,TRBD2
CASSELDGAYEQYF,TGTGCCAGCAGTGAACTGGACGGAGCCTACGAGCAGTACTTC,TRBV25-1,TRBJ2-7,few,-
CSAHGLAGTYNEQFF,TGCAGTGCTCACGGACTAGCGGGGACCTACAATGAGCAGTTCTTC,TRBV20-1,TRBJ2-1,-,TRBD2
CSASAWASGVGGELFF,TGCAGTGCTAGCGCTTGGGCTAGCGGGGTGGGCGGGGAGCTGTTTTTT,TRBV20-1,TRBJ2-2,-,TRBD2
CAWRPWRGNEQYF,TGTGCCTGGAGGCCCTGGAGAGGCAACGAGCAGTACTTC,TRBV30,TRBJ2-7,few,-
CSARVGVMTDTQYF,TGCAGTGCTAGAGTGGGGGTAATGACAGATACGCAGTATTTT,TRBV20-1,TRBJ2-3,few,-
CASSRRDRGTYEQYF,TGTGCCAGCAGTCGACGGGACAGGGGTACCTACGAGCAGTACTTC,TRBV6-5,TRBJ2-7,-,TRBD1
CASTPPPPGHKVAFF,TGTGCCAGCACCCCTCCCCCCCCGGGACACAAGGTCGCTTTCTTT,TRBV6-6,TRBJ1-1,few,-
CASSLGPYAGGREQYF,TGTGCCAGCAGCTTAGGTCCCTATGCGGGAGGGCGCGAGCAGTACTTC,TRBV7-9,TRBJ2-7,-,TRBD2
CATGQDNGSETQYF,TGTGCCACCGGACAGGACAACGGGAGTGAGACCCAGTACTTC,TRBV10-3,TRBJ2-5,-,-
CASSYSGQAGEAFF,TGTGCCAGCAGTTACTCCGGACAGGCCGGTGAAGCTTTCTTT,TRBV6-5,TRBJ1-1,-,TRBD1
CASSVASGTGYEQYF,TGTGCCAGCAGCGTAGCCTCCGGGACAGGGTACGAGCAGTACTTC,TRBV9,TRBJ2-7,-,TRBD1
CSARDSGTSGVHNEKFF,TGCAGTGCTAGAGATTCGGGGACTAGCGGGGTGCACAATGAGAAGTTCTTC,TRBV20-1,TRBJ2-1,-,TRBD2
CASSAKLAATGELFF,TGTGCCAGCTCTGCCAAACTAGCGGCAACCGGGGAGCTGTTTTTT,TRBV2,TRBJ2-2,-,TRBD2
CASSYDFGQSFYEQYF,TGTGCCAGCAGCTATGACTTCGGACAGAGTTTCTACGAGCAGTACTTC,TRBV6-2/TRBV6-3,TRBJ2-7,-,-
CASSPVRGIHTDTQYF,TGTGCCAGCAGCCCCGTCCGGGGGATACATACAGATACGCAGTATTTT,TRBV5-4,TRBJ2-3,-,-
CASSWGYSEQYF,TGTGCCAGCAGCTGGGGCTATAGCGAGCAGTACTTC,TRBV5-6,TRBJ2-7,few,-
CSAIKRPEAQYF,TGCAGTGCTATCAAACGACCTGAAGCGCAGTATTTT,TRBV20-1,TRBJ2-3,-,-
CSARVSLASAGELFF,TGCAGTGCTAGAGTCTCACTAGCGTCGGCCGGGGAGCTGTTTTTT,TRBV20-1,TRBJ2-2,-,TRBD2
CASSRILTSNTEAFF,TGTGCCAGCAGCCGGATCCTGACAAGCAACACTGAAGCTTTCTTT,TRBV7-2,TRBJ1-1,few,-
CASSPIDLIAWGEQYF,TGCGCCAGCAGCCCCATTGACCTGATAGCTTGGGGCGAGCAGTACTTC,TRBV4-1,TRBJ2-7,many,-